A selection of T cell receptor beta chains follows, all from one sample in a study of blood T cell repertoires in COVID-19. Clones were sequenced by immunoSEQ multiplex PCR, and TCRdb holds only the in-frame ones, with some missing. This table holds some 120,000 clones, around 83% found once. Sequenced: peripheral blood. The source is a woman of 80 years or more with COVID-19, enrolled during active disease. CDR3s include the opening cysteine and the closing phenylalanine or tryptophan. D genes are given only for firm matches. Where a row states a size, it is once, few, many or the class of an expanded clone; other rows omit it.

j_gene: TRBJ2-7; v_gene: TRBV19; abundance: .; d_gene: TRBD1; CDR3nt: TGTGCCAGTAGTATCCCGGGACAGAGCTACGAGCAGTACTTC; CDR3aa: CASSIPGQSYEQYF
j_gene: TRBJ1-1; v_gene: TRBV28; abundance: .; d_gene: TRBD1; CDR3nt: TGTGCCAGCAAAGTTGGGACAGGTCTCATGAACACTGAAGCTTTCTTT; CDR3aa: CASKVGTGLMNTEAFF
j_gene: TRBJ2-1; v_gene: TRBV9; abundance: few; d_gene: .; CDR3nt: TGTGCCAGCAGCCTCGAACTAGCGCCAGGGGTTAATAAACAGTTCTTC; CDR3aa: CASSLELAPGVNKQFF
j_gene: TRBJ2-3; v_gene: TRBV9; abundance: .; d_gene: .; CDR3nt: TGTGCCAGCAGCGTAGGCCCTTCGGGAGATACGCAGTATTTT; CDR3aa: CASSVGPSGDTQYF
j_gene: TRBJ2-7; v_gene: TRBV11-3; abundance: .; d_gene: TRBD1; CDR3nt: TGTGCCAGCAGCACCCCGGGACAGGGTATATACGAGCAGTACTTC; CDR3aa: CASSTPGQGIYEQYF
j_gene: TRBJ1-4; v_gene: TRBV6-6; abundance: .; d_gene: TRBD1; CDR3nt: TGTGCCAGCAGTTACTCTTTGGGACAGGGTGTTGAAAAACTGTTTTTT; CDR3aa: CASSYSLGQGVEKLFF
j_gene: TRBJ1-1; v_gene: TRBV27; abundance: few; d_gene: TRBD1; CDR3nt: TGTGCCAGCAGCCGGGACAGGGACATGAACACTGAAGCTTTCTTT; CDR3aa: CASSRDRDMNTEAFF
j_gene: TRBJ2-7; v_gene: TRBV7-2; abundance: .; d_gene: TRBD2; CDR3nt: TGTGCCAGCAGCTTAAGTCGGGGGGCCTACGAGCAGTACTTC; CDR3aa: CASSLSRGAYEQYF
j_gene: TRBJ1-3; v_gene: TRBV28; abundance: .; d_gene: .; CDR3nt: TGTGCCAGCAGTTTAGCCCTATTCTCTGGAAACACCATATATTTT; CDR3aa: CASSLALFSGNTIYF
j_gene: TRBJ2-2; v_gene: TRBV2; abundance: .; d_gene: TRBD2; CDR3nt: TGTGCCAGCAGTGAATCGATGTCGGGAGGGACCGGGGAGCTGTTTTTT; CDR3aa: CASSESMSGGTGELFF
j_gene: TRBJ1-2; v_gene: TRBV6-5; abundance: .; d_gene: .; CDR3nt: TGTGCCAGCTGGGGCGGTGGCTACACCTTC; CDR3aa: CASWGGGYTF
j_gene: TRBJ2-3; v_gene: TRBV7-6; abundance: .; d_gene: TRBD2; CDR3nt: TGTGCCAGCAGCTTAGATCCGGGACTAGCAAAAGATACGCAGTATTTT; CDR3aa: CASSLDPGLAKDTQYF
j_gene: TRBJ1-5; v_gene: TRBV6-5; abundance: .; d_gene: .; CDR3nt: TGTGCCAGCAGTTCATCTGGAGGGTCGGGTCAGCCCCAGCATTTT; CDR3aa: CASSSSGGSGQPQHF
j_gene: TRBJ2-6; v_gene: TRBV27; abundance: once; d_gene: .; CDR3nt: TGTGCCAGCAGTTCTCAAACAGGTTTCTCCGTCTCTGGGGCCAACGTCCTGACTTTC; CDR3aa: CASSSQTGFSVSGANVLTF
j_gene: TRBJ2-3; v_gene: TRBV3-1/TRBV3-2; abundance: .; d_gene: TRBD2; CDR3nt: TGTGCCAGCAGCCACTCGGGGGGGACAGATACGCAGTATTTT; CDR3aa: CASSHSGGTDTQYF
j_gene: TRBJ1-2; v_gene: TRBV28; abundance: once; d_gene: TRBD1; CDR3nt: TGTGCCAACTGGGACAGGCGAACCTATGGCTACACCTTC; CDR3aa: CANWDRRTYGYTF
j_gene: TRBJ1-1; v_gene: TRBV3-1/TRBV3-2; abundance: .; d_gene: .; CDR3nt: TGTGCCAGCAGCCAAGGGGGGGGTAACGAAGCTTTCTTT; CDR3aa: CASSQGGGNEAFF
j_gene: TRBJ1-1; v_gene: TRBV6-4; abundance: .; d_gene: .; CDR3nt: TGTGCCAGCAGTGTCCGCTTTGATGAGGGCGAAGCTTTCTTT; CDR3aa: CASSVRFDEGEAFF
j_gene: TRBJ1-5; v_gene: TRBV2; abundance: few; d_gene: .; CDR3nt: TGTGCCAGCAGCCGGACAGTCAACAATCAGCCCCAGCATTTT; CDR3aa: CASSRTVNNQPQHF